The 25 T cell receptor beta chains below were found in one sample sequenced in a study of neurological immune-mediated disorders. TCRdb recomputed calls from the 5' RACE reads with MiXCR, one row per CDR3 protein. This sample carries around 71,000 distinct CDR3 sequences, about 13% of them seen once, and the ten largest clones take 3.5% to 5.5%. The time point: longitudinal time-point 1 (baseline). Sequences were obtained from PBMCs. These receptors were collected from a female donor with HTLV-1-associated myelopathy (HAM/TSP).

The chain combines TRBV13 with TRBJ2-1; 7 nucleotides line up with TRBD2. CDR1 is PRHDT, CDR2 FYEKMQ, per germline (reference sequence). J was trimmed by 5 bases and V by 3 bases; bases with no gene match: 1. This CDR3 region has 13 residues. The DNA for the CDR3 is TGTGCCAGCAGCTTTGGGGGGGACAATGAGCAGTTCTTC. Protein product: CASSFGGDNEQFF. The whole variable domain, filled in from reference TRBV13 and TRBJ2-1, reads AAGVIQSPRHLIKEKRETATLKCYPIPRHDTVYWYQQGPGQDPQFLISFYEKMQSDKGSIPDRFSAQQFSDYHSELNMSSLELGDSALYFCASSFGGDNEQFFGPGTRLTVL.

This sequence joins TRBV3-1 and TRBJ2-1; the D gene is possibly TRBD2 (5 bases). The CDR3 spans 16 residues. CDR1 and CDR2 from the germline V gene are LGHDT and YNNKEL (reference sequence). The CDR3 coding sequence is TGTTCCATCAGCCTTTTCGGACTGCGAGGCTACAATGAGCAGTTCTTC. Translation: CSISLFGLRGYNEQFF.

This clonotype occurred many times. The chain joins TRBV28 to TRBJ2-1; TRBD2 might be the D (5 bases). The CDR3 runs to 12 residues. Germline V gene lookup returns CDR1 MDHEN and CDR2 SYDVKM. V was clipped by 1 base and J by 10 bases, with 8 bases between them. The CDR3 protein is CASSLYTGEQFF. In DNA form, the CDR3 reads TGTGCCAGCAGTTTATATACGGGGGAGCAGTTCTTC.

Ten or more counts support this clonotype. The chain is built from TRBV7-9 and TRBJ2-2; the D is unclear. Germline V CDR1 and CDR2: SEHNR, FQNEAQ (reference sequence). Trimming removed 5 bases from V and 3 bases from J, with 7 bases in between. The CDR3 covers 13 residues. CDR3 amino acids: CASSPQYTGELFF. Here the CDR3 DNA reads TGTGCCAGCAGCCCACAATACACCGGGGAGCTGTTTTTT. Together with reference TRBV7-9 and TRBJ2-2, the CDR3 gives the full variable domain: DTGVSQNPRHKITKRGQNVTFRCDPISEHNRLYWYRQTLGQGPEFLTYFQNEAQLEKSRLLSDRFSAERPKGSFSTLEIQRTEQGDSAMYLCASSPQYTGELFFGEGSRLTVL.

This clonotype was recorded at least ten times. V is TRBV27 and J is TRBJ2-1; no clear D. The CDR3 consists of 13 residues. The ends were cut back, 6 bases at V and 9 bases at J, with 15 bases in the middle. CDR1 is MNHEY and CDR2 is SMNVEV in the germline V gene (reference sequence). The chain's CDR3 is CASSKIYGVEQFF. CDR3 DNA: TGTGCCAGCAGCAAAATCTACGGTGTTGAGCAGTTCTTC.

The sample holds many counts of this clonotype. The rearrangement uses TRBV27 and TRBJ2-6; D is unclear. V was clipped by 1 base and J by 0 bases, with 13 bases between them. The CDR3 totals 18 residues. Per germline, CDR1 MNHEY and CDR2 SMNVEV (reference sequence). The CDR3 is CASSLLPGSSSGANVLTF. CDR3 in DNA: TGTGCCAGCAGTTTATTGCCTGGTTCCAGCTCTGGGGCCAACGTCCTGACTTTC.

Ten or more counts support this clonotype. CDR3 in amino acids: CAISQPPGARAEQFF. The CDR3 DNA sequence: TGTGCCATCAGTCAACCCCCGGGGGCTAGGGCTGAGCAGTTCTTC. V gene TRBV10-3 combines with J gene TRBJ2-1; D may correspond to TRBD1 or TRBD2 (6 bases each). Looked up from germline, CDR1 is ENHRY and CDR2 is SYGVKD. V gave up 5 bases and J gave up 9 bases, with 20 bases separating them. The CDR3 is 15 amino acids.

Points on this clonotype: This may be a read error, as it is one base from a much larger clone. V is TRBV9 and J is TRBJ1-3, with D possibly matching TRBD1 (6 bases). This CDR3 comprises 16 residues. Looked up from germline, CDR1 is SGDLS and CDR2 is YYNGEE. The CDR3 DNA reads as TGTGCCTGCAGCATCTCATCACAGGGAGCTGGAAACACCATATATTTT. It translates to CACSISSQGAGNTIYF.

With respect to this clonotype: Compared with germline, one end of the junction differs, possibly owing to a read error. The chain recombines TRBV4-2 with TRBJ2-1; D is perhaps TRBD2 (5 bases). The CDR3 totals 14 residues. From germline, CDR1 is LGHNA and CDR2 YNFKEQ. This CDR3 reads CASSQERGYNEQLF. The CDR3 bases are TGTGCCAGCAGCCAGGAACGGGGTTACAATGAGCAGCTCTTT.

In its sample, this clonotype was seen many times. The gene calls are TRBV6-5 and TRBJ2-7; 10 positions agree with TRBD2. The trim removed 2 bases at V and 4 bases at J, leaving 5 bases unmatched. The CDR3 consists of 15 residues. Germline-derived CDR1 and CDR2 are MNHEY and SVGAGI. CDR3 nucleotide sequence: TGTGCCAGCAGTTACGGACTAGCGGAGTTTTACGAGCAGTACTTC. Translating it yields CASSYGLAEFYEQYF.

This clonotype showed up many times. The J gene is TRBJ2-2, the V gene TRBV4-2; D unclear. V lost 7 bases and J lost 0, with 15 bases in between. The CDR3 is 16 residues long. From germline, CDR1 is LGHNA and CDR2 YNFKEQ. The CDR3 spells CASTPVPETNTGELFF. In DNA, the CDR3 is TGTGCCAGCACCCCGGTTCCGGAAACGAACACCGGGGAGCTGTTTTTT.

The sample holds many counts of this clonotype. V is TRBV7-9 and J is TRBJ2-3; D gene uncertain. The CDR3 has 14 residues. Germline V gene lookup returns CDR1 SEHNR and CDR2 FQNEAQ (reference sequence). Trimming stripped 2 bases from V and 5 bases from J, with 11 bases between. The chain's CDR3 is CASSLTRDGDTQYF. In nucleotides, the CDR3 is TGTGCCAGCAGCTTAACGAGAGACGGAGATACGCAGTATTTT.

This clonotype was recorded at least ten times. The DNA of the CDR3 is TGCGCCAGCAGCTCGCTTTTAGGGACAGATACGCAGTATTTT. Protein sequence: CASSSLLGTDTQYF. V gene TRBV5-1 combines with J gene TRBJ2-3; no definite D call. Trimming pared 3 bases from V and 3 bases from J, leaving 11 bases between. CDR1 is SGHRS, CDR2 YFSETQ, per germline. This CDR3 is 14 amino acids long.

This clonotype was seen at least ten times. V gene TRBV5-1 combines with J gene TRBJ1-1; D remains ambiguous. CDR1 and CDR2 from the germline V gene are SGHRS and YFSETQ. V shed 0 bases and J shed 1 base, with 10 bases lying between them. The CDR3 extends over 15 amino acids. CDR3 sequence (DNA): TGCGCCAGCAGCTTGGCCCGCGGGCCGAACACTGAAGCTTTCTTT. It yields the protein CASSLARGPNTEAFF.

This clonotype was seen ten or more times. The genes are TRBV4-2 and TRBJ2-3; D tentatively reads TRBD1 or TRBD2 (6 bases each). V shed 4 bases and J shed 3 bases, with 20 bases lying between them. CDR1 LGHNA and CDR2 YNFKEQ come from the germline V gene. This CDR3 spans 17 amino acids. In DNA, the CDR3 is TGTGCCAGCAGCCGAACAGCCAGGGGACTGGAAACAGATACGCAGTATTTT. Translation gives CASSRTARGLETDTQYF.

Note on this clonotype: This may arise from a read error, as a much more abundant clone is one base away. Written as DNA, the CDR3 is TGTGTCAGCAGCTTGGTCGACAGGCAAGTCGGTGAAAAACTGTTTTTT. Amino acid sequence: CVSSLVDRQVGEKLFF. The J gene is TRBJ1-4, the V gene TRBV5-6, with D tentatively TRBD1 (6 bases). From germline, CDR1 is SGHDT and CDR2 YYEEEE. This CDR3 has 16 residues.

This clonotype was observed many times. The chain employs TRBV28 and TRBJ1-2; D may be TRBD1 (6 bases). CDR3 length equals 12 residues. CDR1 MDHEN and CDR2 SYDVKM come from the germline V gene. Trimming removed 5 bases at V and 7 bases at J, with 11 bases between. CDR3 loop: CASSGRGFGYTF. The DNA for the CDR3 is TGTGCCAGCAGTGGAAGGGGGTTTGGCTACACCTTC.

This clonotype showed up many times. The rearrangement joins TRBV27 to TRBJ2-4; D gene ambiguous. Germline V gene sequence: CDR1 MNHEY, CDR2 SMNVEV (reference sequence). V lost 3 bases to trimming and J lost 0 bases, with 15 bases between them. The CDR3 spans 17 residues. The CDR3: CASSLVNSEVAKNIQYF. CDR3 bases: TGTGCCAGCAGTTTGGTGAACTCAGAGGTAGCCAAAAACATTCAGTACTTC.

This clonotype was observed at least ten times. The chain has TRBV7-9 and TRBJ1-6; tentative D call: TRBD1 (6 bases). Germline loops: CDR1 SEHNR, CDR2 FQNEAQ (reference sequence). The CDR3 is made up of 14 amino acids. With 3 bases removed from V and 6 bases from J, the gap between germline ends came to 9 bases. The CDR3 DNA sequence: TGTGCCAGCAGCTTTCAGGGGAGTAATTCACCCCTCCACTTT. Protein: CASSFQGSNSPLHF.

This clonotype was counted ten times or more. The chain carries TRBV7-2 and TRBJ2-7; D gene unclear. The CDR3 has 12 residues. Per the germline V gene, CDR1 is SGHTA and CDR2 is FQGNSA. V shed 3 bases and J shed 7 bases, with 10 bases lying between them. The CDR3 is CASSFWVGEQYF. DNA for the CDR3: TGTGCCAGCAGCTTTTGGGTCGGAGAGCAGTACTTC.

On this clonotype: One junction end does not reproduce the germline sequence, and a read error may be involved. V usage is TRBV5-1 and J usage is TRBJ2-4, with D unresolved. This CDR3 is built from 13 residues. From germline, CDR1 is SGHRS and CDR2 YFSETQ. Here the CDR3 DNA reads TGCGCCAGCAGCTTGGGAGGCGGAAACATTCAGCACTTC. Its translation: CASSLGGGNIQHF.

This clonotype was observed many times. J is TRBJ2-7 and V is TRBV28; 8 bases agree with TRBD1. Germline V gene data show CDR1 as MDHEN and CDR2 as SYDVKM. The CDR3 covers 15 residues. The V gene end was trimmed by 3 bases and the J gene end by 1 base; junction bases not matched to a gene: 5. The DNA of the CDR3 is TGTGCCAGCAGTTTTCCGGGACAGGCTTCCTACGAGCAGTACTTC. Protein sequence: CASSFPGQASYEQYF.

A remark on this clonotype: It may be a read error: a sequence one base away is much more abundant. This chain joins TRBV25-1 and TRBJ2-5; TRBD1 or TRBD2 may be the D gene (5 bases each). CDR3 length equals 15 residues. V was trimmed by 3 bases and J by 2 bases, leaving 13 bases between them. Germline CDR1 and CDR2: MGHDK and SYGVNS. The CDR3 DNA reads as TGTGCCAGCAGTGAGGGGGTCGCGGGTCAAGAGACCCAGTACTTC. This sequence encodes CASSEGVAGQETQYF.

Written as DNA, the CDR3 is TGTGCCAGCAGCAAAGAGAAGGGTCGTTGTCCAAAACTGTTTTTT. As protein: CASSKEKGRCPKLFF. The chain recombines TRBV21-1 with TRBJ1-4; the DNA was not used to check the table's D call, TRBD1. TRBV21-1 is classified as a pseudogene. The CDR3 length is 15 residues.

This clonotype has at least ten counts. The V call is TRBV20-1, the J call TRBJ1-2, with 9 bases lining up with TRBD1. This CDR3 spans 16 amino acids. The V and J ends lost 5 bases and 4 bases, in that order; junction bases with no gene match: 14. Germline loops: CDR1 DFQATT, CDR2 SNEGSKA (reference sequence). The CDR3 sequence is CSASGTGMNAIYGYTF. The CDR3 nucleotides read TGCAGTGCTTCCGGGACAGGGATGAATGCTATCTATGGCTACACCTTC.